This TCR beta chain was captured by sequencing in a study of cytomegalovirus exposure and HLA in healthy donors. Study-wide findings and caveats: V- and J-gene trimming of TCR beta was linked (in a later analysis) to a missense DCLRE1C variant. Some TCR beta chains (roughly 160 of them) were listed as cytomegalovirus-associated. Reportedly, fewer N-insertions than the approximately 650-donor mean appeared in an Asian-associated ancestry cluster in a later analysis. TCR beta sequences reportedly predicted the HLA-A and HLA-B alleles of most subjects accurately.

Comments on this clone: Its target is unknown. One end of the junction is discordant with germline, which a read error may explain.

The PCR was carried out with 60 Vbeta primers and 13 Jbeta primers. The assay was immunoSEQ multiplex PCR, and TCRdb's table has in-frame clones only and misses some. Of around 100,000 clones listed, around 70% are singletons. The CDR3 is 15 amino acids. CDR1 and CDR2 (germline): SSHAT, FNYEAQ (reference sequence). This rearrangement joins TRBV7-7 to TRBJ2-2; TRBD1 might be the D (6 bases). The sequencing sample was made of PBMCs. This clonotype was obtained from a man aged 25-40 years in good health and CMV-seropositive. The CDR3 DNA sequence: TGTGCTAGCAGCTTAGAACAGGGGAACACCGGGGAGCTGTTTTTT. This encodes CASSLEQGNTGELFF.